This T cell receptor (beta chain) originates from a study of pediatric ulcerative colitis. Study findings and constraints: Rectal pinch biopsies may include blood-derived T cells. A couple of rectal CDR3 clonotypes occurred in all ulcerative colitis patients.

A note on this clone: What it binds is unknown.

Produced via immunoSEQ multiplex PCR; TCRdb's table is partial and in-frame only. The table shows about 18,000 clones, with about 80% occurring only once. During colonoscopy, one to two rectal pinch biopsies were collected. This TCR was recovered from a boy aged 5 to 17 who was a control in a study of pediatric ulcerative colitis. Input material: gut tissue.

The CDR3 DNA follows: TGTGCCAGCACCGAGGACAGACTTCTTAGCACAGATACGCAGTATTTT. Translation gives CASTEDRLLSTDTQYF. The rearrangement joins TRBV2 to TRBJ2-3; perhaps TRBD1 as D (6 bases). Germline assignment: CDR1 SNHLY and CDR2 FYNNEI. The CDR3 covers 16 residues. V was pared by 7 bases and J by 0 bases, with 17 bases between.